These 23 T cell receptor beta chains were all obtained from the same sample, sequenced in a study of tumor-infiltrating lymphocytes in primary liver carcinoma. The source of the blood RNA was unsorted whole blood, and germline DNA was extracted as well. The investigators made TCR beta cDNA from approximately 0.5 ug total RNA, using a constant-region primer. Three nested multiplex PCR rounds, a slightly modified ARM-PCR method, built the TCR beta libraries. With TRBV1-TRBV30 forward primers and a C-beta reverse primer, the first two PCR rounds were run for 10 to 11 cycles each. One entry per CDR3 protein results from TCRdb running MiXCR on the multiplex PCR reads. The data contain fewer than 350,000 distinct CDR3 sequences, 65% of them seen just once; the ten biggest clones take up roughly 8.6%. Sample: peripheral blood. Receptors originate from a man between 40 and 49 years old with primary liver carcinoma and hepatitis B virus infection.

Comments on this clonotype: This sequence may be a read error, since a much larger clone differs from it by one base. The chain combines TRBV10-3 with TRBJ1-1, with unresolved D. The CDR3 runs 10 residues. Germline V gene data show CDR1 as ENHRY and CDR2 as SYGVKD. CDR3 residues: CAIGNTETFF. In nucleotides, the CDR3 is TGTGCCATCGGCAACACTGAAACTTTCTTT.

In this sample, this clonotype turned up a few times. The V and J genes are TRBV6-2 or TRBV6-3 and TRBJ1-1; D gene uncertain. Germline V CDR1 and CDR2: MNHEY, SVGEGT. Trimming pared 6 bases from V and 11 bases from J, leaving 13 bases between. CDR3 size: 11 residues. CDR3 residues: CASSRDSRAFF. The DNA of the CDR3 is TGTGCCAGCAGCCGTGACTCCAGGGCTTTCTTT.

Of note for this clonotype: One end of the junction fails to match germline, which may point to a read error. This chain links TRBV6-1 with TRBJ2-1; D gene unclear. CDR1 is MNHNS and CDR2 is SASEGT in the germline V gene. This CDR3 comprises 14 residues. CDR3 coding DNA: TGTGCCGGCAGTCTAAAAACCCTGACTGGCGAGCAGTTCTTC. Its protein product is CAGSLKTLTGEQFF.

Worth noting for this clonotype: The junction departs from the called germline gene at one end, perhaps through a read error. CDR3 protein: CVWSAPGNSPLHF. The CDR3 coding sequence is TGTGTCTGGAGTGCCCCGGGGAATTCACCCCTCCACTTT. The chain has TRBV30 and TRBJ1-6, with D hard to call. The CDR3 has 13 amino acids. Germline CDR1 is GTSNPN and CDR2 is SVGIG (reference sequence). Drawing the rest from reference TRBV30 and TRBJ1-6, the complete variable domain is SQTIHQWPATLVQPVGSPLSLECTVEGTSNPNLYWYRQAAGRGLQLLFYSVGIGQISSEVPQNLSASRPQDRQFILSSKKLLLSDSGFYLCVWSAPGNSPLHFGNGTRLTVT.

Note on this clonotype: A much larger clone lies one base from this, so it may be a read error. The chain carries TRBV5-1 and TRBJ1-3, with 7 bases matching TRBD1. CDR1 is SGHRS, CDR2 YFSETQ, per germline. The CDR3 runs 17 residues. The CDR3 loop reads CASSLESQGGAGNTTYF. CDR3 DNA sequence: TGCGCCAGCAGCTTGGAGAGCCAGGGGGGAGCAGGAAACACCACATATTTT.

On this clonotype itself: Its ends do not fully match the called genes, so a read error is possible. The rearrangement uses TRBV13 and TRBJ1-1, with D possibly TRBD1 on 5 matching bases. CDR3 length equals 15 residues. CDR1 is PRHDT, CDR2 FYEKMQ, per germline (reference sequence). CDR3 sequence reads: CASSLRGGADTEASF. As DNA, the CDR3 is TGTGCTAGCAGCTTACGGGGCGGGGCCGACACTGAAGCTTCCTTT.

Notes on this clonotype: This may arise from a read error, as a much more abundant clone is one base away. The chain couples TRBV6-1 to TRBJ2-6; 9 nucleotides match TRBD2. Germline V gene data show CDR1 as MNHNS and CDR2 as SASEGT. The CDR3 is 17 residues long. This chain's CDR3 is CASSMLAGSSGANALTF. DNA for the CDR3: TGTGCCAGCTCCATGCTAGCGGGATCCTCTGGGGCCAACGCCCTGACTTTC.

This clonotype was observed a few times. V gene TRBV6-5 combines with J gene TRBJ2-3; 12 bases map to TRBD1. Looked up from germline, CDR1 is MNHEY and CDR2 is SVGAGI. V lost 4 bases, J lost 7 bases, and 3 bases stayed unmatched. The CDR3 has 14 residues. CDR3 DNA: TGTGCCAGCAGTTCGGGACAGGGGGCTAATACGCAGTATTTT. Translation gives CASSSGQGANTQYF.

This clonotype was seen repeatedly, ten times or more. The V gene is TRBV12-3 or TRBV12-4, the J gene TRBJ2-7; D may correspond to TRBD1 or TRBD2 (5 bases each). The CDR3 spans 13 residues. Trimming cost V 5 bases and J 3 bases, with 11 bases left between them. The CDR3 sequence is CASSARDGYEQYF. DNA of the CDR3: TGTGCCAGCAGTGCCCGGGACGGCTACGAGCAGTACTTC.

The CDR3 sequence: CASSHTTSGRELFF. For the CDR3, the DNA is TGCGCCAGCAGCCATACTACTTCCGGCAGGGAGCTGTTTTTT. The rearrangement uses TRBV4-3 and TRBJ2-2; D unclear. The CDR3 length is 14 residues. Germline CDR1 and CDR2: LGHNA and YSLEER. V was cut by 3 bases and J by 9 bases, with 14 bases left in between.

CDR3 in amino acids: CASTPLTEDTQYF. Here the CDR3 DNA reads TGTGCCAGCACCCCCCTGACAGAAGATACGCAGTATTTT. The chain uses TRBV11-2 and TRBJ2-3, with a possible D match to TRBD1 (5 bases). This CDR3 is 13 amino acids long. The germline V gene has CDR1 SGHAT and CDR2 FQNNGV. Trimming left V 7 bases short and J 5 bases short, with 13 bases between. The full variable domain, completed using reference TRBV11-2 and TRBJ2-3, is EAGVAQSPRYKIIEKRQSVAFWCNPISGHATLYWYQQILGQGPKLLIQFQNNGVVDDSQLPKDRFSAERLKGVDSTLKIQPAKLEDSAVYLCASTPLTEDTQYFGPGTRLTVL.

Concerning this clonotype: This could be a read error, since a much larger clone is one nucleotide away. The chain employs TRBV12-3 or TRBV12-4 and TRBJ2-7, with 12 positions matching TRBD1. J lost 6 bases, V lost 8 bases, and 8 bases had no gene match. The CDR3 length is 14 residues. This CDR3 is CASEPGQGASEQYF. The CDR3 DNA reads TGTGCCAGCGAACCGGGACAGGGGGCCTCCGAGCAGTACTTC.

Notes on this clonotype: The junction departs from germline at one end; a sequencing error may be responsible. The CDR3 is CSSSNSGTKETQYF. In nucleotides, the CDR3 is TGTTCCAGCAGTAATTCCGGGACAAAAGAGACTCAGTACTTC. This chain joins TRBV6-1 and TRBJ2-5; D perhaps matches TRBD1 (6 bases). Per germline, CDR1 MNHNS and CDR2 SASEGT. The length of the CDR3 is 14 residues.

Regarding this clonotype: This sequence may be a read error, since a much larger clone differs from it by one base. This sequence joins TRBV6-2 or TRBV6-3 and TRBJ1-5, with TRBD1 as a possible D gene (5 bases). Between the trimmed V and J ends, which lost 10 bases and 5 bases, there was a span of 12 bases. The CDR3 spans 12 residues. In germline, CDR1 is MNHEY, CDR2 SVGEGT. CDR3 residues: CATQEGDQPQHF. CDR3 coding DNA: TGTGCCACCCAGGAAGGGGATCAGCCCCAGCATTTT.

A note on this clonotype: One end of the junction fails to match germline, which may point to a read error. The rearrangement joins TRBV11-2 to TRBJ2-3; TRBD2 matches at 8 bases. The CDR3 covers 15 residues. CDR1 and CDR2 (germline): SGHAT, FQNNGV. CDR3 amino acids: CASSLDSGSPDTQCF. In nucleotides, the CDR3 is TGTGCCAGCAGCTTAGACAGCGGGAGTCCCGATACGCAGTGTTTT.

As concerns this clonotype: An end of the junction differs from the germline gene, which may be a read error. V usage is TRBV28 and J usage is TRBJ2-2, with TRBD1 identical over 8 bases. Germline values: CDR1 MDHEN, CDR2 SYDVKM. The CDR3 loop spans 15 amino acids. The DNA for the CDR3 is TGTGCCAGCCGCAAACCGACAGGGGCGAAGGGGGACCTGTTTTTT. Its translation is CASRKPTGAKGDLFF.

A note on this clonotype: The junction departs from germline at one end; a sequencing error may be responsible. This chain links TRBV28 with TRBJ1-1, with D hard to call. This CDR3 comprises 12 residues. CDR1 and CDR2 from the germline V gene are MDHEN and SYDVKM. CDR3 sequence reads: CTSTITPSEAFF. CDR3 coding DNA: TGTACCAGCACAATCACCCCCTCTGAGGCTTTCTTT.

This clonotype has ten or more counts. The chain employs TRBV6-2 or TRBV6-3 and TRBJ2-2; D is undetermined. V dropped 2 bases and J dropped 4 bases, with 5 bases sitting between them. Germline CDR1 reads MNHEY; CDR2 reads SVGEGT. The CDR3 runs to 13 residues. DNA of the CDR3: TGTGCCAGCAGTTACATCCGCACCGGGGAGCTGTTTTTT. Protein sequence: CASSYIRTGELFF.

Regarding this clonotype: Its ends do not fully match the called genes, so a read error is possible. V gene TRBV11-2 combines with J gene TRBJ2-2; TRBD2 aligns across 10 bases. Germline loops: CDR1 SGHAT, CDR2 FQNNGV. CDR3 length: 15 residues. The CDR3 region has the DNA TGTGTCAGCAGCTTAGTAGCGGGAGGTGCCGGGGAACTGTTTTTT. The encoded protein is CVSSLVAGGAGELFF.

On this clonotype: This clone may be a read error of a much larger clone one base away. The rearrangement joins TRBV4-1 to TRBJ2-2, with D maybe TRBD2 (6 bases). The germline gives CDR1 MGHRA, CDR2 YSYEKL. This CDR3 comprises 14 residues. The CDR3 DNA reads TGCGACAGCAGCGGGCGGGGAAATGCCGGGGAGCTGTTTTTT. This gives the protein CDSSGRGNAGELFF.

Details on this clonotype: A clone one base away is much larger, so this may be a read error. Here the CDR3 reads CVSTGGALRETQYF. The CDR3 DNA sequence: TGTGTCAGTACAGGGGGAGCCCTTCGAGAGACCCAGTACTTC. This chain links TRBV5-5 with TRBJ2-5, with 8 bases fitting TRBD1. This CDR3 has 14 residues. Germline V gives CDR1 SGHKS, CDR2 YYEKEE (reference sequence).

On this clonotype: Just one base apart from a much larger clone, this may be a read error. The chain carries TRBV14 and TRBJ2-1; 11 nucleotides agree with TRBD2. The length of the CDR3 is 15 residues. Germline V lookup: CDR1 SGHDN, CDR2 FVKESK. CDR3 region: CTSSSLAGAYNEQFF. The CDR3 DNA reads TGTACCAGCAGTTCACTAGCGGGAGCGTACAATGAGCAGTTCTTC.

Worth noting for this clonotype: A read error may account for a junction end that differs from germline. J is TRBJ2-1 and V is TRBV11-2; D is perhaps TRBD1 (6 bases). Looked up from germline, CDR1 is SGHAT and CDR2 is FQNNGV. The CDR3 covers 15 residues. The CDR3 coding sequence is TGTGCCAACAGCTTAGGGTCCTTGCTACAGGGTGAGCAGTTCTTC. Protein product: CANSLGSLLQGEQFF.